Presented here are 15 T cell receptor beta chains from one specimen sequenced in a study of T cell responses to AZD1222 COVID-19 vaccine. Profiled with immunoSEQ multiplex PCR; TCRdb holds only in-frame clones, not every one. The table records tens of thousands of clones, 86% of them present only once. This specimen consisted of peripheral blood, obtained 28 days after the second AZD1222 dose. All receptors derive from an adult who received the AZD1222 COVID-19 vaccine.

The chain couples TRBV21-1 to TRBJ2-7; TRBD2 reflects the table's D call only, with no check against the DNA. TRBV21-1 is recorded as a pseudogene. CDR3 length: 20 residues. The CDR3 region is CASSKEVNWTGTRSSYEQYF. Here the CDR3 DNA reads TGTGCCAGCAGCAAAGAGGTTAACTGGACCGGGACTAGATCGTCCTACGAGCAGTATTTC.

Only a few counts were recorded for this clone. The chain has TRBV5-1 and TRBJ1-2, with 7 bases identical to TRBD1. CDR1 and CDR2 (germline): SGHRS, YFSETQ. The CDR3 has 16 amino acids. Trimming removed 0 bases from V and 0 bases from J; junction bases left unmatched: 5. The chain's CDR3 is CASSLALGTANYGYTF. Written as DNA, the CDR3 is TGCGCCAGCAGCTTGGCCTTAGGGACAGCTAACTATGGCTACACCTTC.

The chain couples TRBV4-2 to TRBJ2-7, with D perhaps TRBD2 (5 bases). The V end lost 4 bases, the J end lost 2 bases, and 18 bases lay between the germline ends. Germline assignment: CDR1 LGHNA and CDR2 YNFKEQ. The length of the CDR3 is 16 residues. CDR3 region: CASSPRRSAVTYEQYF. The CDR3 coding sequence is TGTGCCAGCAGCCCCAGGAGGTCAGCGGTTACCTACGAGCAGTACTTC.

The genes are TRBV28 and TRBJ1-2; no clear D gene. CDR3 length: 13 residues. Germline V gene sequence: CDR1 MDHEN, CDR2 SYDVKM. V was cut by 6 bases and J by 7 bases, with 15 bases left in between. CDR3 region: CASSRTVSRGYTF. Written as DNA, the CDR3 is TGTGCCAGCAGCCGTACAGTTTCGCGTGGCTACACCTTC.

The gene calls are TRBV5-4 and TRBJ2-5; a possible D gene is TRBD1 (6 bases). Germline lookup yields CDR1 SGHNT and CDR2 YYREEE (reference sequence). This CDR3 spans 15 amino acids. Trimming pared 0 bases from V and 4 bases from J, leaving 13 bases between. The CDR3 DNA follows: TGTGCCAGCAGCTTGGCCCAGGGGTCGGTAGAGACCCAGTACTTC. Translated, it gives CASSLAQGSVETQYF.

J is TRBJ1-5 and V is TRBV19, with TRBD1 as a possible D gene (5 bases). The CDR3 runs 16 residues. With 0 bases removed from V and 7 bases from J, the gap between germline ends came to 16 bases. Germline V gene data show CDR1 as LNHDA and CDR2 as SQIVND (reference sequence). The CDR3 is CASSIEAGGLGQPQHF. CDR3 bases: TGTGCCAGTAGTATAGAGGCCGGGGGTTTGGGACAGCCCCAGCATTTT.

The chain carries TRBV19 and TRBJ2-2; TRBD1 matches 12 bases. Germline CDR1 is LNHDA and CDR2 is SQIVND (reference sequence). This CDR3 has 15 residues. The trim removed 3 bases at V and 7 bases at J, leaving 3 bases unmatched. DNA of the CDR3: TGTGCCAGTAGTATCGGGACAGGGGGCGTCGGGGAGCTGTTTTTT. This encodes CASSIGTGGVGELFF. The full variable domain, with the rest looked up from reference TRBV19 and TRBJ2-2, is DGGITQSPKYLFRKEGQNVTLSCEQNLNHDAMYWYRQDPGQGLRLIYYSQIVNDFQKGDIAEGYSVSREKKESFPLTVTSAQKNPTAFYLCASSIGTGGVGELFFGEGSRLTVL.

The V gene is TRBV2, the J gene TRBJ1-6, with TRBD1 identical over 7 bases. This CDR3 is built from 13 residues. The trim removed 6 bases at V and 8 bases at J, leaving 4 bases unmatched. CDR1 is SNHLY and CDR2 is FYNNEI in the germline V gene. CDR3 loop: CASRGDRDSPLHF. DNA for the CDR3: TGTGCCAGCAGGGGTGACAGGGATTCACCCCTCCACTTT.

This rearrangement joins TRBV27 to TRBJ2-5; D remains unclear. CDR1 is MNHEY and CDR2 is SMNVEV in the germline V gene (reference sequence). The CDR3 covers 13 residues. V was clipped by 3 bases and J by 5 bases, with 10 bases between them. CDR3 nucleotides: TGTGCCAGCAGTTTTGCCCGAAAGGAGACCCAGTACTTC. Protein product: CASSFARKETQYF.

The chain joins TRBV7-9 to TRBJ1-4; maybe TRBD1 (5 bases). From germline, CDR1 is SEHNR and CDR2 FQNEAQ (reference sequence). The V gene lost 5 bases and the J gene lost 3 bases, with 10 bases spanning the gap. This CDR3 has 14 residues. CDR3 DNA: TGTGCCAGCAGCCAGGGAGGGGCTAATGAAAAACTGTTTTTT. This gives the protein CASSQGGANEKLFF.

The chain is built from TRBV7-9 and TRBJ1-2; D gene unclear. Germline V CDR1 and CDR2: SEHNR, FQNEAQ (reference sequence). Trimming pared 0 bases from V and 4 bases from J, leaving 12 bases between. The CDR3 is 15 amino acids. CDR3 bases: TGTGCCAGCAGCTTAGCGAGTACCGGGCTCTATGGCTACACCTTC. This encodes CASSLASTGLYGYTF.

The CDR3 sequence is CASSPQPNSNQPQHF. The CDR3, as DNA: TGCGCCAGCAGCCCCCAGCCAAATAGCAATCAGCCCCAGCATTTT. The chain uses TRBV4-1 and TRBJ1-5; D ambiguous. Trimming removed 4 bases at V and 0 bases at J, with 10 bases between. From germline, CDR1 is MGHRA and CDR2 YSYEKL. The CDR3 is 15 amino acids.

The rearrangement joins TRBV7-6 to TRBJ1-2, with TRBD1 as a possible D gene (5 bases). This CDR3 region has 18 residues. The V gene lost 1 base and the J gene lost 0 bases, with 18 bases spanning the gap. CDR1 is SGHVS and CDR2 is FNYEAQ in the germline V gene. Here the CDR3 reads CASSLGQGEKWANYGYTF. For the CDR3, the DNA is TGTGCCAGCAGCTTAGGCCAGGGCGAGAAGTGGGCTAACTATGGCTACACCTTC.

The chain links TRBV11-2 to TRBJ2-5, with 10 nucleotides matching TRBD2. The CDR3 length is 15 residues. Germline-derived CDR1 and CDR2 are SGHAT and FQNNGV. V was clipped by 1 base and J by 7 bases; unmatched bases: 6. The CDR3 spells CASSLGGPSGGTQYF. CDR3 coding DNA: TGTGCCAGCAGCTTAGGAGGCCCTAGCGGGGGGACCCAGTACTTC. Combining the CDR3 with reference TRBV11-2 and TRBJ2-5 gives the whole variable domain EAGVAQSPRYKIIEKRQSVAFWCNPISGHATLYWYQQILGQGPKLLIQFQNNGVVDDSQLPKDRFSAERLKGVDSTLKIQPAKLEDSAVYLCASSLGGPSGGTQYFGPGTRLLVL.

The rearrangement links TRBV10-3 to TRBJ2-1, with 10 positions matching TRBD2. The ends lost 7 bases at V and 7 bases at J; junction bases unmatched: 7. The CDR3 has 14 residues. Germline V gene sequence: CDR1 ENHRY, CDR2 SYGVKD. The CDR3 coding sequence is TGTGCCATCAAGGGAGCGGGGGGGCCTAATGAGCAGTTCTTC. It translates to CAIKGAGGPNEQFF.